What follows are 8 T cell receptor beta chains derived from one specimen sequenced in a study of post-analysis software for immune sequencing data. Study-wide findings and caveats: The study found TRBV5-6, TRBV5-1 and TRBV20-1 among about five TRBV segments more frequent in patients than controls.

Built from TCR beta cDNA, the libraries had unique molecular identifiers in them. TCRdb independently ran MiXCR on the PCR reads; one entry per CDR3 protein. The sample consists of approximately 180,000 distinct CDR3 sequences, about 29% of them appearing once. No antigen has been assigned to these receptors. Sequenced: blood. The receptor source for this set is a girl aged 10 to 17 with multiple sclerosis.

The CDR3 reads CASSPTGESTEAFF. CDR3 nucleotide sequence: TGTGCCAGCAGTCCTACAGGGGAGAGCACTGAAGCTTTCTTT. V and J are TRBV6-6 and TRBJ1-1, with 7 bases matching TRBD1. This CDR3 region has 14 residues. The germline gives CDR1 MNHNY, CDR2 SVGAGI (reference sequence). Trimming cost V 5 bases and J 4 bases; bases outside gene matches: 7.

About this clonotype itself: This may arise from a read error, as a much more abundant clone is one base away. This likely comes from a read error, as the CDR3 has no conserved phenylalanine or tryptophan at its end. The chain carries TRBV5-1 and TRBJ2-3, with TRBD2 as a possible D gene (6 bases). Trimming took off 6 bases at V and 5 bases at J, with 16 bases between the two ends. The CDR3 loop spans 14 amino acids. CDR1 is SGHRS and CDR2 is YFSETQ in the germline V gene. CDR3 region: CASTIGSTGDTQYV. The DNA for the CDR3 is TGCGCCAGCACGATCGGGAGTACAGGAGATACGCAGTATGTT.

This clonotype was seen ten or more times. For the CDR3, the DNA is TGTGCCATCAGCGGCGGGGTCGGCAATGAGCAGTTCTTC. Protein sequence: CAISGGVGNEQFF. This chain connects TRBV10-3 to TRBJ2-1; tentative D call: TRBD2 (6 bases). Germline CDR1 ENHRY, CDR2 SYGVKD. This CDR3 contains 13 residues. Trimming removed 6 bases from V and 6 bases from J, with 12 bases in between.

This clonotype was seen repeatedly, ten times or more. DNA for the CDR3: TGTGCCACCAGCAGAGAGATTCCCCGATTAGGAGAGACCCAGTACTTC. This encodes CATSREIPRLGETQYF. The chain links TRBV15 to TRBJ2-5; D gene unclear. The germline V gene has CDR1 LNHNV and CDR2 YYDKDF (reference sequence). The CDR3 covers 16 residues. Trimming removed 0 bases from V and 4 bases from J, with 15 bases in between.

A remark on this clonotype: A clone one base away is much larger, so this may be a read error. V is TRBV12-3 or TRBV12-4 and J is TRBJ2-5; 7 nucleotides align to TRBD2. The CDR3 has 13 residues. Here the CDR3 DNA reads TGTGCCAGCAGCTTAGGGACTAACGGGAGGCAGTACTTC. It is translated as CASSLGTNGRQYF.

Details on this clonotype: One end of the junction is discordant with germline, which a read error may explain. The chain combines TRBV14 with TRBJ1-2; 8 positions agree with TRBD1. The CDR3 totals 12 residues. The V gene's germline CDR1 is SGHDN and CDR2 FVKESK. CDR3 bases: TGTGCCAGCAGCCAGCAACAGGGGGGCTACCCCTTC. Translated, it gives CASSQQQGGYPF.

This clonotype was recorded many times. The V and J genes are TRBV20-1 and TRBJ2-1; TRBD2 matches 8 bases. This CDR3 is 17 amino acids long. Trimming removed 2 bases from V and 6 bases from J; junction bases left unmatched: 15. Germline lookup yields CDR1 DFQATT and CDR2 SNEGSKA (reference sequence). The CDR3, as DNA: TGCAGTGCTAGACAGAGGGGGGGAGCGGGAGTGGTCAATGAGCAGTTCTTC. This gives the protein CSARQRGGAGVVNEQFF.

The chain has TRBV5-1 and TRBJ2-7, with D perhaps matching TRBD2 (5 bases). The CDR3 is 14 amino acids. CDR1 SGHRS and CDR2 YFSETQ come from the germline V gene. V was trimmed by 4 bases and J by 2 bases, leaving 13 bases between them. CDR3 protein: CASSPSGITYEQYF. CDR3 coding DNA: TGCGCCAGCAGCCCGAGCGGTATCACCTACGAGCAGTACTTC.